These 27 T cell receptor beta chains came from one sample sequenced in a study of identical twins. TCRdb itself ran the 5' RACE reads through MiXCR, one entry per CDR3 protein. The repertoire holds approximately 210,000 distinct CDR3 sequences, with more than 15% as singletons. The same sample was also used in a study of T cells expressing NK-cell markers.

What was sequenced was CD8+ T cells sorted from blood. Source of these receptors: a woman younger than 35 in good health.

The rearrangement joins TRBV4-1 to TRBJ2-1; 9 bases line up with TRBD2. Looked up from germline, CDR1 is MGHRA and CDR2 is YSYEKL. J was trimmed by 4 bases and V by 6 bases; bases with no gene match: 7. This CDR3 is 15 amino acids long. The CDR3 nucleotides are TGCGCCAGCAGGATAGCGGGAGACCCATACAATGAGCAGTTCTTC. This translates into CASRIAGDPYNEQFF.

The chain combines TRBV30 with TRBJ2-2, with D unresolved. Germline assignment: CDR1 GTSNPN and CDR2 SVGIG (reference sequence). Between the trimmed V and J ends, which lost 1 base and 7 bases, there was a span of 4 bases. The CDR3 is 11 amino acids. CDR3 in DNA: TGTGCCTGGAGTGCGATCGGGGAGCTGTTTTTT. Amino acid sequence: CAWSAIGELFF.

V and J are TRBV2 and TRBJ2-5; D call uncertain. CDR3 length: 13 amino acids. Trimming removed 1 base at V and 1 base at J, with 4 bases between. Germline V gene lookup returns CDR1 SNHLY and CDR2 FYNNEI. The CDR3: CASSEGSQETQYF. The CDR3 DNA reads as TGTGCCAGCAGTGAAGGCAGCCAAGAGACCCAGTACTTC.

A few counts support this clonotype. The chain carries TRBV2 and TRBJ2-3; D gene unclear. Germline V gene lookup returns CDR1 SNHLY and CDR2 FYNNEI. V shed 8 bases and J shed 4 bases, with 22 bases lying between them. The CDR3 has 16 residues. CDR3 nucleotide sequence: TGTGCCAGCGTCCCCCCCTTCAGCGCCGGAGCAGATACGCAGTATTTT. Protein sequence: CASVPPFSAGADTQYF.

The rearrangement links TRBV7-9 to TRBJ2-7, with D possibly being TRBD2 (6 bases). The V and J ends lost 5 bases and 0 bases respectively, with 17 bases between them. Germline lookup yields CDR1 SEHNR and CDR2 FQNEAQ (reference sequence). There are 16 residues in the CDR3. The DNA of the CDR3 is TGTGCCAGCAGCCCCCAAGGCGGGGCAACCTCCTACGAGCAGTACTTC. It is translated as CASSPQGGATSYEQYF.

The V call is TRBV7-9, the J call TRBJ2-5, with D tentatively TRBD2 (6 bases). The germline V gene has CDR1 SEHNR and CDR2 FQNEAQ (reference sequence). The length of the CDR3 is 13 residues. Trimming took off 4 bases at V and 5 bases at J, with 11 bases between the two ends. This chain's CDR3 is CASSSGERETQYF. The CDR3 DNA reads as TGTGCCAGCAGCTCGGGGGAGCGTGAGACCCAGTACTTC.

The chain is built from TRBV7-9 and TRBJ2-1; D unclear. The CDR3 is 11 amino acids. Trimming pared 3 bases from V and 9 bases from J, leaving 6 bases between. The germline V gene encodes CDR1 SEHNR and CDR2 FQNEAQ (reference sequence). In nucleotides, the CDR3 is TGTGCCAGCAGCTTTTCTTTTGAGCAGTTCTTC. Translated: CASSFSFEQFF.

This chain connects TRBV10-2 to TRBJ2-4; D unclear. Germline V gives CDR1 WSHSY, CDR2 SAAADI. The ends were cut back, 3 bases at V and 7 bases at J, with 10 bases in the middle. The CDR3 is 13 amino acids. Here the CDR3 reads CASSDPPGNIQYF. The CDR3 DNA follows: TGCGCCAGCAGTGATCCACCGGGCAACATTCAGTACTTC.

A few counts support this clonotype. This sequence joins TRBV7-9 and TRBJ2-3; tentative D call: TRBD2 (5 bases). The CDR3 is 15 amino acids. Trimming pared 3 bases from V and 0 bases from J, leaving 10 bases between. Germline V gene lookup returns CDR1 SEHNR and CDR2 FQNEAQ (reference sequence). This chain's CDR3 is CASSFPAVSTDTQYF. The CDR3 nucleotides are TGTGCCAGCAGCTTTCCAGCGGTTAGCACAGATACGCAGTATTTT.

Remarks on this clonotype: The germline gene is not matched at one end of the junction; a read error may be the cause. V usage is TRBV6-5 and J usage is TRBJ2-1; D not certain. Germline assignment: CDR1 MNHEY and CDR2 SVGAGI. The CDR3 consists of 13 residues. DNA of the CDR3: TGTGCCAGCAGTCACTCATATAGGAATGAGCAGTTCTTC. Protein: CASSHSYRNEQFF.

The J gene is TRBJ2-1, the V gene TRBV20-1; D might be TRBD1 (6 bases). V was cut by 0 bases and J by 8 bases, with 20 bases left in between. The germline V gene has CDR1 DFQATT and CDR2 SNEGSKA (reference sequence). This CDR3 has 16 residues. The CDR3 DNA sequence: TGCAGTGCTAGAGATAAGGGGGTTATAATTTTGGATGAGCAGTTCTTC. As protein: CSARDKGVIILDEQFF.

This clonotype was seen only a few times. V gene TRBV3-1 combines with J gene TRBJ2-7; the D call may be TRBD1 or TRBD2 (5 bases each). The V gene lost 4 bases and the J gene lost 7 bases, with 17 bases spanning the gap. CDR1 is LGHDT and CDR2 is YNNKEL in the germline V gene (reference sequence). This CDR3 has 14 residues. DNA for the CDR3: TGTGCCAGCAGCCCTGGGACGGGCGCAGGGGAGCAGTACTTC. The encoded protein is CASSPGTGAGEQYF.

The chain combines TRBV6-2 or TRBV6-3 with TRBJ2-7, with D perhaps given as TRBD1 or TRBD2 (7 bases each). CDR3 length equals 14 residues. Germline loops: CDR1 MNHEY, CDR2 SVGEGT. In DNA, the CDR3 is TGTGCTGTCCAGGGAGGGGGCCCGTCCTACGAGCAGTACTTC. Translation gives CAVQGGGPSYEQYF.

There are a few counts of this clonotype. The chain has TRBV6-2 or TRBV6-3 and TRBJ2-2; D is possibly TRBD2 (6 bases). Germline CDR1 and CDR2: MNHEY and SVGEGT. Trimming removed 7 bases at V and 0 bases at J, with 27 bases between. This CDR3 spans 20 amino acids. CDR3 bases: TGTGCCAGCAACCCATTTACCGGGACTGATTACCCAGCGAACACCGGGGAGCTGTTTTTT. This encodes CASNPFTGTDYPANTGELFF.

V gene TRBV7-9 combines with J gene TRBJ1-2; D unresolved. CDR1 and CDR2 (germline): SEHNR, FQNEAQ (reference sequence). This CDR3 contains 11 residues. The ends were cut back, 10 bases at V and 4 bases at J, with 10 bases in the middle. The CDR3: CATRPSYGYTF. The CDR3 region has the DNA TGTGCCACTCGCCCCTCCTATGGCTACACCTTC.

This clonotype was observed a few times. The CDR3 DNA reads TGTGCCAGCAGCACAACTAGCGGGAGTCGGCCAGATACGCAGTATTTT. This gives the protein CASSTTSGSRPDTQYF. The V gene is TRBV9, the J gene TRBJ2-3; 11 bases line up with TRBD2. J lost 4 bases, V lost 4 bases, and 8 bases had no gene match. Per germline, CDR1 SGDLS and CDR2 YYNGEE. This CDR3 is built from 16 residues.

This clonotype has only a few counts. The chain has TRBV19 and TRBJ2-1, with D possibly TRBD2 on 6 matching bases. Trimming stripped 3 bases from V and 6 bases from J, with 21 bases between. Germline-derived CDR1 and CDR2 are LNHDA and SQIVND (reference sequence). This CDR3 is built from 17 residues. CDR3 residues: CASSIGGVASEFNEQFF. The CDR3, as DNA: TGTGCCAGTAGTATTGGGGGTGTTGCTAGCGAGTTCAATGAGCAGTTCTTC. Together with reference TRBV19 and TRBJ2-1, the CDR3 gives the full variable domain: DGGITQSPKYLFRKEGQNVTLSCEQNLNHDAMYWYRQDPGQGLRLIYYSQIVNDFQKGDIAEGYSVSREKKESFPLTVTSAQKNPTAFYLCASSIGGVASEFNEQFFGPGTRLTVL.

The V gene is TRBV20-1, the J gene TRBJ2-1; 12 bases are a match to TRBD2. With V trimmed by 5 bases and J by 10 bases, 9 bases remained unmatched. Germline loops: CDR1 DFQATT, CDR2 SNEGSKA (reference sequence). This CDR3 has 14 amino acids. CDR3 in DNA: TGCAGTGCTCACCCGACTAGCGGGGGAGACGAGCAGTTCTTC. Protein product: CSAHPTSGGDEQFF.

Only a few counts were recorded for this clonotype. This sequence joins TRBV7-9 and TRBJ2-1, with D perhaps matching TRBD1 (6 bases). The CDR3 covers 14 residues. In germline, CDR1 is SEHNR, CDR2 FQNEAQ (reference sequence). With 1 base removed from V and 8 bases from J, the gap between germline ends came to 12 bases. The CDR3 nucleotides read TGTGCCAGCAGCTTAGGGCCTGAGGGGGATGAGCAGTTCTTC. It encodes CASSLGPEGDEQFF.

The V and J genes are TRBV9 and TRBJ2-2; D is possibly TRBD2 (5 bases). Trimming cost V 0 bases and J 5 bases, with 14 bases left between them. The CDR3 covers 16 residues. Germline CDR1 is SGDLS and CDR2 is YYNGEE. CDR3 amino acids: CASSVGGGQRTGELFF. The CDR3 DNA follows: TGTGCCAGCAGCGTAGGTGGAGGCCAGAGGACCGGGGAGCTGTTTTTT.

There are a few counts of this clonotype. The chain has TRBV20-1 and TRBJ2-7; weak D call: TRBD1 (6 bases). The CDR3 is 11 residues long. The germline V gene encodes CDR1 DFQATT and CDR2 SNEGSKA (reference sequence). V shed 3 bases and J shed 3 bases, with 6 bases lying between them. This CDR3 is CSARTGYEQYF. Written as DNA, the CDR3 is TGCAGTGCTAGGACAGGCTACGAGCAGTACTTC.

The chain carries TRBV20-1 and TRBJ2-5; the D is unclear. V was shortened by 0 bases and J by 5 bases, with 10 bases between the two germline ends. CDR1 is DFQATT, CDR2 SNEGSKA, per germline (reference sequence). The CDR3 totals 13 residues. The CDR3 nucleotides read TGCAGTGCTAGAGATCTAGTCACCGAGACCCAGTACTTC. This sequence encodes CSARDLVTETQYF.

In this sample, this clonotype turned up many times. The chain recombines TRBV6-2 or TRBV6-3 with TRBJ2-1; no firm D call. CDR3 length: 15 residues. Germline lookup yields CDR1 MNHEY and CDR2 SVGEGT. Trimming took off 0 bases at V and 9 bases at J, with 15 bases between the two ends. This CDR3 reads CASSYSSSSRGEQFF. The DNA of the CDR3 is TGTGCCAGCAGTTACTCTAGCTCGAGTCGTGGTGAGCAGTTCTTC.

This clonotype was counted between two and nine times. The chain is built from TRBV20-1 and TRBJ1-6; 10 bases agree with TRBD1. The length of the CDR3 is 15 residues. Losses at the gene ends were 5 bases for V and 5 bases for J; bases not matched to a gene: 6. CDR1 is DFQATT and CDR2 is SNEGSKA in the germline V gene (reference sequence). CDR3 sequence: CSASIGTGDNSPLHF. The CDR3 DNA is TGCAGTGCTTCTATCGGGACAGGGGATAATTCACCCCTCCACTTT.

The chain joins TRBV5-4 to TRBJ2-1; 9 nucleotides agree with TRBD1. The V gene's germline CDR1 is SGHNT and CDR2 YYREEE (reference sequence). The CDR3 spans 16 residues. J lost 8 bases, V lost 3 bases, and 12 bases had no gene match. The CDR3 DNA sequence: TGTGCCAGCAGCTCAGTCGGGACAGGGCATCCAGATGAGCAGTTCTTC. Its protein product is CASSSVGTGHPDEQFF.

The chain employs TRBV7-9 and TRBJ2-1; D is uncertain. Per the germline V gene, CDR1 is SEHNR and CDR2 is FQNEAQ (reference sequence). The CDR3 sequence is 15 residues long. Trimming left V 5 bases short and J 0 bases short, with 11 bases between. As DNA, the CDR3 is TGTGCCAGCAGCCCCCAACGGAGCTCCTACAATGAGCAGTTCTTC. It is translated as CASSPQRSSYNEQFF.

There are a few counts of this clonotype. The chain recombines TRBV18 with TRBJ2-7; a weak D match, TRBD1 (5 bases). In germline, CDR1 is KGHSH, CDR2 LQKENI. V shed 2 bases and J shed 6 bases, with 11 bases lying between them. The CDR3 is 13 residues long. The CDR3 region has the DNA TGTGCCAGCTCACCAGAGGTGGGGCCCGAGCAGTACTTC. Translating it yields CASSPEVGPEQYF.